This entry lists 17 T cell receptor beta chains sequenced from one sample in a study of cytomegalovirus exposure and HLA in healthy donors. 60 Vbeta and 13 Jbeta primers were used in PCR. Measured with immunoSEQ multiplex PCR; TCRdb has only the in-frame clones, and not every one. Of 100,000 to 150,000 clones listed, around 80% are singletons. Sequenced material: PBMCs. Receptors were obtained from a woman aged 18-29 years in good health and CMV-seropositive.

This clone was found a few times. At the DNA level, this CDR3 is encoded by other sequences in the same sample as well. J is TRBJ1-2 and V is TRBV21-1; TRBD1, as called in the table, went unchecked against the DNA. TRBV21-1 is assigned pseudogene status. The CDR3 covers 13 residues. The CDR3 spells CASPTGGKGCYTF. The CDR3 coding sequence is TGTGCCAGCCCAACAGGGGGGAAGGGATGCTACACCTTC.

Only a few counts were recorded for this clone. The chain uses TRBV6-1 and TRBJ1-4; D uncertain. Germline loops: CDR1 MNHNS, CDR2 SASEGT. The CDR3 sequence is 16 residues long. V dropped 0 bases and J dropped 0 bases, with 8 bases sitting between them. CDR3 residues: CASSEAYRATNEKLFF. Here the CDR3 DNA reads TGTGCCAGCAGTGAAGCGTACAGAGCAACTAATGAAAAACTGTTTTTT.

CDR3 DNA: TGCAGTGCTCTAGATTATGGCTACACCTTC. It translates to CSALDYGYTF. The J gene is TRBJ1-2, the V gene TRBV20-1; D remains unclear. The germline V gene has CDR1 DFQATT and CDR2 SNEGSKA (reference sequence). The CDR3 is 10 residues long. V gave up 5 bases and J gave up 5 bases, with 6 bases separating them.

The rearrangement uses TRBV27 and TRBJ2-3; a possible D gene is TRBD2 (5 bases). Germline CDR1 reads MNHEY; CDR2 reads SMNVEV (reference sequence). CDR3 length: 14 residues. V was clipped by 7 bases and J by 2 bases, with 13 bases between them. The CDR3 bases are TGTGCCAGCACTACGGCGGGTGACACAGATACGCAGTATTTT. Translation gives CASTTAGDTDTQYF.

The CDR3 protein is CASSSLRQSNYGYTF. CDR3 nucleotides: TGTGCCAGCAGCTCACTAAGACAGTCTAACTATGGCTACACCTTC. The V and J genes are TRBV5-6 and TRBJ1-2; possibly TRBD1 for D (5 bases). Trimming stripped 3 bases from V and 0 bases from J, with 12 bases between. CDR1 is SGHDT, CDR2 YYEEEE, per germline. The CDR3 is made up of 15 amino acids.

This clone was recorded only once. The chain has TRBV14 and TRBJ2-7; 9 bases are shared with TRBD2. Germline loops: CDR1 SGHDN, CDR2 FVKESK. CDR3 size: 17 residues. Unmatched junction bases numbered 8, after V lost 0 bases and J lost 2 bases. For the CDR3, the DNA is TGTGCCAGCAGCCAAGATCCGTCTAGCGGGGTGACCTACGAGCAGTACTTC. It encodes CASSQDPSSGVTYEQYF.

The chain links TRBV4-1 to TRBJ2-2, with 10 bases lining up with TRBD2. The CDR3 has 16 residues. Germline values: CDR1 MGHRA, CDR2 YSYEKL. Trimming took 4 bases from V and 6 from J; bases not matched to a gene: 8. DNA for the CDR3: TGCGCCAGCAGCCGAAGCGGGGGGGCTGACGCCGGGGAGCTGTTTTTT. Amino acids: CASSRSGGADAGELFF.

This sequence joins TRBV28 and TRBJ2-5; D perhaps matches TRBD2 (5 bases). V was shortened by 7 bases and J by 5 bases, with 14 bases between the two germline ends. The CDR3 loop spans 13 amino acids. Per the germline V gene, CDR1 is MDHEN and CDR2 is SYDVKM. The CDR3 sequence: CASTTGIEETQYF. CDR3 in DNA: TGTGCCAGCACAACCGGGATAGAGGAGACCCAGTACTTC.

The genes are TRBV10-3 and TRBJ2-1, with 11 positions matching TRBD2. Unmatched junction bases numbered 8, after V lost 6 bases and J lost 7 bases. The CDR3 extends over 15 amino acids. Germline loops: CDR1 ENHRY, CDR2 SYGVKD. The CDR3 protein is CAIRVTSGGRNEQFF. In DNA form, the CDR3 reads TGTGCCATCAGAGTCACTAGCGGGGGTAGGAATGAGCAGTTCTTC.

This sequence joins TRBV11-3 and TRBJ2-5, with TRBD1 identical over 12 bases. CDR1 is SGHNT, CDR2 YENEEA, per germline. J was trimmed by 13 bases and V by 5 bases; bases with no gene match: 14. The CDR3 length is 15 residues. CDR3 DNA: TGTGCCAGCAGCGCCGATGGGGGGACAGGGGGCGATATGTACTTC. Translated: CASSADGGTGGDMYF.

The chain joins TRBV6-5 to TRBJ1-1; 7 bases agree with TRBD1. V was clipped by 0 bases and J by 5 bases; unmatched bases: 6. CDR1 and CDR2 (germline): MNHEY, SVGAGI. The length of the CDR3 is 15 residues. The CDR3 DNA sequence: TGTGCCAGCAGTTACTCGAGGGGACAGAGTACTGAAGCTTTCTTT. This sequence encodes CASSYSRGQSTEAFF.

This clone occurred a few times. This chain uses TRBV2 with TRBJ2-2; no reliable D call. With 2 bases removed from V and 6 bases from J, the gap between germline ends came to 7 bases. The CDR3 is 13 amino acids. From germline, CDR1 is SNHLY and CDR2 FYNNEI. The CDR3 region is CASSEMAAGELFF. The CDR3 bases are TGTGCCAGCAGTGAAATGGCAGCCGGGGAGCTGTTTTTT.

This clone was picked up one time. This chain links TRBV4-1 with TRBJ2-7; D possibly corresponds to TRBD2 (5 bases). Germline loops: CDR1 MGHRA, CDR2 YSYEKL. The CDR3 loop spans 14 amino acids. Trimming stripped 0 bases from V and 5 bases from J, with 11 bases between. The CDR3: CASSQEAVRHEQYF. CDR3 in DNA: TGCGCCAGCAGCCAAGAAGCGGTAAGGCACGAGCAGTACTTC.

This clone was counted once. CDR3 nucleotides: TGTGCCAGCAGCAAGCGGGGCCCGGACAGGGTGGAACCGAGGCTATATTTT. Translation: CASSKRGPDRVEPRLYF. The chain links TRBV21-1 to TRBJ1-3; the table's D call of TRBD1 was not tested on the DNA. TRBV21-1 corresponds to a pseudogene. This CDR3 region has 17 residues.

This clone was seen only a few times. The rearrangement uses TRBV5-4 and TRBJ2-1; 7 nucleotides match TRBD1. The J segment lost 8 bases and the V segment lost 4 bases, leaving 12 bases of the junction unmatched. The CDR3 length is 15 residues. The germline V gene encodes CDR1 SGHNT and CDR2 YYREEE (reference sequence). CDR3 DNA sequence: TGTGCCAGCAGCGCAGCAAATGACAGGGATGATGAGCAGTTCTTC. Translated: CASSAANDRDDEQFF.

The J gene is TRBJ2-7, the V gene TRBV10-2; 8 bases align to TRBD1. The V gene end was trimmed by 8 bases and the J gene end by 3 bases; junction bases not matched to a gene: 24. The germline V gene encodes CDR1 WSHSY and CDR2 SAAADI. The CDR3 is 19 residues long. CDR3 sequence: CASGAWADRALGPGYEQYF. CDR3 nucleotide sequence: TGCGCCAGCGGGGCGTGGGCGGACAGGGCCCTCGGGCCCGGCTACGAGCAGTACTTC.

The chain carries TRBV15 and TRBJ2-2; perhaps TRBD1 as D (5 bases). The germline V gene encodes CDR1 LNHNV and CDR2 YYDKDF (reference sequence). The length of the CDR3 is 14 residues. With 1 base removed from V and 6 bases from J, the gap between germline ends came to 9 bases. The CDR3 DNA reads TGTGCCACCAGCAGAGGTCAGGGCTCCGGGGAGCTGTTTTTT. Translating it yields CATSRGQGSGELFF.